The 12 T cell receptor beta chains listed next were all sequenced from one sample in a study of CD8 T cells in Susac syndrome. With random hexamers, reverse transcription was performed on about 0.45 to 1 ug of RNA. Using its own MiXCR run on the immunoSEQ multiplex PCR reads, TCRdb lists one record per CDR3 protein. There are fewer than 200,000 distinct CDR3 sequences in the sample; approximately 95% occur only once, and roughly 0.16% lies in the top ten. Sequencing was performed on CD8+ T cells from PBMCs. The receptors stem from a human donor with multiple sclerosis.

The chain's CDR3 is CASSYLRAASTDTQYF. CDR3 DNA: TGTGCCAGCAGTTACCTTCGGGCCGCTAGCACAGATACGCAGTATTTT. The rearrangement uses TRBV6-5 and TRBJ2-3; D not resolved. CDR1 is MNHEY and CDR2 is SVGAGI in the germline V gene. There are 16 residues in the CDR3. The V gene lost 2 bases and the J gene lost 0 bases, with 12 bases spanning the gap.

This clonotype is a singleton in its sample. V and J are TRBV19 and TRBJ1-5; D is unresolved. Trimming shortened V by 2 bases and J by 0 bases, and 5 bases separated the two germline ends. Germline-derived CDR1 and CDR2 are LNHDA and SQIVND (reference sequence). This CDR3 is 14 amino acids long. The CDR3 nucleotides are TGTGCCAGTAGTATACGGTATAGCAATCAGCCCCAGCATTTT. Translation: CASSIRYSNQPQHF.

The CDR3 bases are TGTGCCAGCAGTCCGCGGGACAGGATTTACAATGAGCAGTTCTTC. The encoded protein is CASSPRDRIYNEQFF. The chain has TRBV27 and TRBJ2-1; 8 nucleotides align to TRBD1. The J segment lost 4 bases and the V segment lost 5 bases, leaving 7 bases of the junction unmatched. Germline V lookup: CDR1 MNHEY, CDR2 SMNVEV (reference sequence). CDR3 size: 15 residues.

This chain links TRBV18 with TRBJ1-2, with D uncertain. V was trimmed by 3 bases and J by 6 bases, leaving 17 bases between them. This CDR3 is 15 amino acids long. Germline values: CDR1 KGHSH, CDR2 LQKENI. CDR3 protein: CASSPPRGDANGYTF. The CDR3 coding sequence is TGTGCCAGCTCACCTCCCCGAGGTGATGCGAATGGCTACACCTTC.

A few counts support this clonotype. The chain uses TRBV29-1 and TRBJ2-1, with TRBD1 identical over 10 bases. Per the germline V gene, CDR1 is SQVTM and CDR2 is ANQGSEA. The CDR3 loop spans 17 amino acids. After removal of 1 base from V and 2 bases from J, the junction contained 8 bases not matched to a gene. The CDR3 bases are TGCAGCGTTGAAGGGGCTGCTGGGACAGGGGCCTACAATGAGCAGTTCTTC. Its translation is CSVEGAAGTGAYNEQFF.

This clonotype has only one observation. The genes are TRBV3-1 and TRBJ2-7; D perhaps matches TRBD2 (6 bases). V was shortened by 4 bases and J by 5 bases, with 15 bases between the two germline ends. The CDR3 covers 14 residues. From germline, CDR1 is LGHDT and CDR2 YNNKEL (reference sequence). CDR3 DNA sequence: TGTGCCAGCAGCCTTAAGCCCGGGAGCCACGAGCAGTACTTC. Encoded protein: CASSLKPGSHEQYF.

This clonotype was recorded only once. V usage is TRBV2 and J usage is TRBJ2-3; 11 bases map to TRBD2. The germline V gene encodes CDR1 SNHLY and CDR2 FYNNEI. After removal of 7 bases from V and 6 bases from J, the junction contained 6 bases not matched to a gene. CDR3 length: 14 residues. Here the CDR3 reads CASNLAGGPDTQYF. In nucleotides, the CDR3 is TGTGCCAGCAATTTAGCGGGAGGGCCGGATACGCAGTATTTT.

The chain uses TRBV20-1 and TRBJ2-2, with a possible D match to TRBD1 (6 bases). The CDR3 totals 16 residues. Germline CDR1 is DFQATT and CDR2 is SNEGSKA (reference sequence). The V gene lost 4 bases and the J gene lost 0 bases, with 15 bases spanning the gap. CDR3: CSATGQQETNTGELFF. CDR3 DNA sequence: TGCAGTGCTACCGGACAGCAAGAAACGAACACCGGGGAGCTGTTTTTT.

This clonotype was picked up one time. The chain uses TRBV30 and TRBJ1-1, with D unclear. The CDR3 sequence is 16 residues long. Germline V lookup: CDR1 GTSNPN, CDR2 SVGIG (reference sequence). V was clipped by 4 bases and J by 1 base, with 19 bases between them. CDR3 nucleotide sequence: TGTGCCTGGAATCCTGATGGGTACCATGCGAACACTGAAGCTTTCTTT. It is translated as CAWNPDGYHANTEAFF.

V usage is TRBV7-9 and J usage is TRBJ2-3; TRBD2 might be the D (6 bases). The CDR3 is 17 residues long. Looked up from germline, CDR1 is SEHNR and CDR2 is FQNEAQ (reference sequence). V was cut by 1 base and J by 8 bases, with 22 bases left in between. The CDR3 bases are TGTGCCAGCAGCTTAGAGCCAGTCCGCCCGGGGGTGGGTACGCAGTATTTT. Translation: CASSLEPVRPGVGTQYF.

The gene calls are TRBV7-9 and TRBJ1-2; D ambiguous. Germline V gene data show CDR1 as SEHNR and CDR2 as FQNEAQ (reference sequence). The CDR3 sequence is 14 residues long. The ends were cut back, 4 bases at V and 5 bases at J, with 14 bases in the middle. For the CDR3, the DNA is TGTGCCAGCAGCTCAAACCAAGGAGTTTATGGCTACACCTTC. Translated: CASSSNQGVYGYTF.

The chain is built from TRBV7-3 and TRBJ1-2; 9 bases line up with TRBD1. The V gene end was trimmed by 5 bases and the J gene end by 5 bases; junction bases not matched to a gene: 12. Germline V gene lookup returns CDR1 SGHTA and CDR2 FQGTGA. This CDR3 is 16 amino acids long. In nucleotides, the CDR3 is TGTGCCAGCAGCCCTTACAGGGGGCGCGTAGCTTATGGCTACACCTTC. It specifies CASSPYRGRVAYGYTF.